This T cell receptor beta chain was sequenced during a study of a mutant IDH1 vaccine in newly diagnosed glioma. Study overall: The first vaccination came 4-6 weeks after radiotherapy alone, or with temozolomide cycles. Previous care, which was radiotherapy, temozolomide, or both, most often involved both. Study-wide points: Vaccine-induced immune responses were detected in 85% to 95% of patients.

Concerning this clone itself: Its specificity is unknown.

Profiled with immunoSEQ multiplex PCR; TCRdb holds only in-frame clones, not every one. The repertoire consists of under 35,000 clones, with around 91% occurring once and the leading ten covering about 20%. The time point here: week 11, during vaccination. Every single dose of the vaccine, 300 ug of mutant IDH1 20-mer peptide, came with topical imiquimod. New WHO grade 3 or 4 astrocytomas that were IDH1-mutant and ATRX-lost had been found in donors. Trimming cost V 8 bases and J 3 bases, with 14 bases left between them. This CDR3 has 14 amino acids. CDR1 SEHNR and CDR2 FQNEAQ come from the germline V gene (reference sequence).

This receptor was obtained from a man between 18 and 35 years old with glioma. The genes are TRBV7-9 and TRBJ1-5; no definite D call. The sequencing here drew on PBMCs, taken from a glioma patient whose treatment included an IDH1 peptide vaccine. CDR3 region: CASRPLGNNQPQHF. The CDR3 DNA reads TGTGCCAGCCGCCCCCTCGGAAACAATCAGCCCCAGCATTTT. Complete variable domain (other parts from reference TRBV7-9 and TRBJ1-5): DTGVSQNPRHKITKRGQNVTFRCDPISEHNRLYWYRQTLGQGPEFLTYFQNEAQLEKSRLLSDRFSAERPKGSFSTLEIQRTEQGDSAMYLCASRPLGNNQPQHFGDGTRLSIL.